This TCR beta chain is from a study of CD8 T cells in ankylosing spondylitis. Notes on the study in general: Apparently characteristic of ankylosing spondylitis blood was a TCR beta motif (about 8 highly homologous variants).

Between the trimmed V and J ends, which lost 3 bases and 3 bases, there was a span of 14 bases. Germline V gives CDR1 DFQATT, CDR2 SNEGSKA (reference sequence). The CDR3 contains 14 residues. TCRdb redid the calling of the 5' RACE reads with MiXCR, one entry per CDR3 protein. The sample has fewer than 550,000 distinct CDR3 sequences; roughly 5.2% are singletons. Remarks on this clonotype: Its matching antigen is unknown.

The sequenced sample was blood, either unsorted or a sorted T cell fraction (not recorded which). This sequence originates from a male donor with ankylosing spondylitis. The chain employs TRBV20-1 and TRBJ1-2, with D perhaps TRBD1 (5 bases). Here the CDR3 DNA reads TGCAGTGCTAGTCGAGCAGGGCTCCACTATGGCTACACCTTC. Its translation is CSASRAGLHYGYTF.